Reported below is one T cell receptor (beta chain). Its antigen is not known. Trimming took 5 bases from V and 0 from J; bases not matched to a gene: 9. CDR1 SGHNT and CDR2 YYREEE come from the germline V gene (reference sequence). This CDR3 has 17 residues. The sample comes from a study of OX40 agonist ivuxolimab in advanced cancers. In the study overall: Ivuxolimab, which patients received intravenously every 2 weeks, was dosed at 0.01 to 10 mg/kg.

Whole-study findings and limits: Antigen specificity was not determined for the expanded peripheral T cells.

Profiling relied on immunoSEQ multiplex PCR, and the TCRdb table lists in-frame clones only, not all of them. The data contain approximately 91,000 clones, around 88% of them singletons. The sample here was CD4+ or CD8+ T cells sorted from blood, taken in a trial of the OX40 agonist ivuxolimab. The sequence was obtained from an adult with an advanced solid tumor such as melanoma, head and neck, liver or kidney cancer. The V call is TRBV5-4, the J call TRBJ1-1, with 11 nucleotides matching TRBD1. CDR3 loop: CASRAGTGGEMNTEAFF. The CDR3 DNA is TGTGCCAGCAGGGCCGGGACAGGGGGGGAGATGAACACTGAAGCTTTCTTT.